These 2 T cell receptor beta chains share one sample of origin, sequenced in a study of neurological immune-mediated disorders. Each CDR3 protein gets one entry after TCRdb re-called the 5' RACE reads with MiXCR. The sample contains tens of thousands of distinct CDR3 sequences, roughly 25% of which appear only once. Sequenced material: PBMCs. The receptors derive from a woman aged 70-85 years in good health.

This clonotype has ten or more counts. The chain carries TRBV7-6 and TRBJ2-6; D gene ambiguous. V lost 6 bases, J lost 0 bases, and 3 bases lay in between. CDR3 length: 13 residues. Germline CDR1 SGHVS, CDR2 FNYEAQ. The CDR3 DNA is TGTGCCAGCAGTTCCTCTGGGGCCAACGTCCTGACTTTC. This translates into CASSSSGANVLTF.

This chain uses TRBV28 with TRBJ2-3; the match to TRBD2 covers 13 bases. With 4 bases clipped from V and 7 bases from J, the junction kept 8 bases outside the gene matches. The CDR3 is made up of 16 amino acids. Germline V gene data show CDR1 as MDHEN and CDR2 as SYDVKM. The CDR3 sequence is CASSWTSGGHRNTQYF. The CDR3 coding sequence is TGTGCCAGCAGTTGGACTAGCGGGGGCCATAGGAATACGCAGTATTTT. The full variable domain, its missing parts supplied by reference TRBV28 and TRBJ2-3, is DVKVTQSSRYLVKRTGEKVFLECVQDMDHENMFWYRQDPGLGLRLIYFSYDVKMKEKGDIPEGYSVSREKKERFSLILESASTNQTSMYLCASSWTSGGHRNTQYFGPGTRLTVL.